In its sample, the clone carrying this T cell receptor (beta chain) was seen once. Trimming shortened V by 1 base and J by 6 bases, and 9 bases separated the two germline ends. This CDR3 region has 13 residues. Germline-derived CDR1 and CDR2 are SGHAT and FQNNGV. These data originate in a study of blood T cells in healthy people across ages. PCR was performed a second time for roughly 7 to 12 cycles using a sample-barcoded 5' primer and a J-beta primer mix. Sequencing yielded, for each sample, at least 3 million paired-end reads carrying CDR3. Using its own MiXCR run on the 5' RACE reads, TCRdb lists one record per CDR3 protein. The data hold fewer than 2,000,000 distinct CDR3 sequences, with roughly 30% observed a single time.

The sequencing input was blood. The V and J genes are TRBV11-2 and TRBJ2-5; D gene unclear. The receptor was isolated from a woman younger than 45 in good health. The CDR3 DNA reads TGTGCCAGCAGCTTAGCCCAAATGAAGACCCAGTACTTC. This sequence encodes CASSLAQMKTQYF.